Listed here are 24 T cell receptor beta chains from one sample, sequenced in a study of T-cell reconstitution after alpha-beta-depleted transplantation in children. Unique molecular identifiers tagged the TCRbeta library. Each CDR3 protein is one row after TCRdb ran MiXCR on the PCR reads. The data show about 220,000 distinct CDR3 sequences, roughly 15% seen once. The sequencing here drew on PBMCs, mostly from graft donor cells, taken 360 days after TCRalphabeta/CD19-depleted stem cell transplant. These TCRs come from a male patient between 2 and 10 years old who had a stem cell transplant for acute lymphoblastic leukemia, so the T cells may come from the graft donor.

The table lists this clonotype with a few counts. The CDR3: CASKYSPEQYF. DNA for the CDR3: TGTGCCAGCAAGTATTCCCCCGAGCAGTACTTC. The V gene is TRBV25-1, the J gene TRBJ2-7, with D hard to call. Germline V gives CDR1 MGHDK, CDR2 SYGVNS. Trimming took 7 bases from V and 6 from J, leaving 10 bases between them. The CDR3 extends over 11 amino acids.

The rearrangement joins TRBV20-1 to TRBJ2-3; possibly TRBD2 for D (5 bases). The CDR3 consists of 17 residues. The V end lost 6 bases, the J end lost 0 bases, and 22 bases lay between the germline ends. Per germline, CDR1 DFQATT and CDR2 SNEGSKA (reference sequence). The CDR3 DNA sequence: TGCAGTGCGGAAACAGATGTCGGAGCGGAAAGCACAGATACGCAGTATTTT. Translated: CSAETDVGAESTDTQYF.

V and J are TRBV7-9 and TRBJ1-4; maybe TRBD1 (6 bases). CDR3 length: 17 amino acids. Per germline, CDR1 SEHNR and CDR2 FQNEAQ (reference sequence). V lost 5 bases and J lost 0, with 16 bases in between. The CDR3 DNA reads TGTGCCAGCAGCCCGCTGGGGGCGTGGGCAACTAATGAAAAACTGTTTTTT. This gives the protein CASSPLGAWATNEKLFF.

The J gene is TRBJ1-5, the V gene TRBV7-2; perhaps TRBD1 as D (6 bases). Germline V gene lookup returns CDR1 SGHTA and CDR2 FQGNSA. The CDR3 length is 15 residues. V dropped 2 bases and J dropped 3 bases, with 11 bases sitting between them. In nucleotides, the CDR3 is TGTGCCAGCAGCTTATCAGGGGCCAACAATCAGCCCCAGCATTTT. This translates into CASSLSGANNQPQHF.

The rearrangement links TRBV11-2 to TRBJ2-2; TRBD1 or TRBD2 may be the D gene (5 bases each). Per germline, CDR1 SGHAT and CDR2 FQNNGV. The CDR3 runs to 15 residues. V was cut by 4 bases and J by 0 bases, with 9 bases left in between. CDR3 sequence reads: CASSSGTSNTGELFF. DNA of the CDR3: TGTGCCAGCAGCTCAGGGACCTCGAACACCGGGGAGCTGTTTTTT. The full variable domain, its missing parts supplied by reference TRBV11-2 and TRBJ2-2, is EAGVAQSPRYKIIEKRQSVAFWCNPISGHATLYWYQQILGQGPKLLIQFQNNGVVDDSQLPKDRFSAERLKGVDSTLKIQPAKLEDSAVYLCASSSGTSNTGELFFGEGSRLTVL.

The V and J genes are TRBV5-1 and TRBJ1-1, with 10 bases that match TRBD1. J lost 1 base, V lost 1 base, and 25 bases had no gene match. Germline-derived CDR1 and CDR2 are SGHRS and YFSETQ. The CDR3 spans 23 residues. CDR3: CASSLTGDRGEIGHWSSNTEAFF. CDR3 in DNA: TGCGCCAGCAGCTTGACCGGGGACAGGGGCGAGATTGGACACTGGTCGTCGAACACTGAAGCTTTCTTT.

This clonotype was picked up a small number of times. The chain is built from TRBV3-1 and TRBJ2-2; either TRBD1 or TRBD2 may fit D (5 bases each). Germline V gene lookup returns CDR1 LGHDT and CDR2 YNNKEL (reference sequence). The CDR3 spans 15 residues. V was trimmed by 2 bases and J by 3 bases, leaving 10 bases between them. The CDR3, as DNA: TGTGCCAGCAGCCAAAACGGGGCTTACACCGGGGAGCTGTTTTTT. Its translation: CASSQNGAYTGELFF. Supplemented by reference TRBV3-1 and TRBJ2-2, the full variable domain reads DTAVSQTPKYLVTQMGNDKSIKCEQNLGHDTMYWYKQDSKKFLKIMFSYNNKELIINETVPNRFSPKSPDKAHLNLHINSLELGDSAVYFCASSQNGAYTGELFFGEGSRLTVL.

This CDR3 is CASNRDALGEQYF. The CDR3 DNA follows: TGTGCCAGCAACCGGGACGCCCTGGGGGAGCAGTACTTC. V usage is TRBV12-3 or TRBV12-4 and J usage is TRBJ2-7; D may be TRBD1 or TRBD2 (5 bases each). The length of the CDR3 is 13 residues. V was shortened by 7 bases and J by 7 bases, with 17 bases between the two germline ends.

The chain combines TRBV20-1 with TRBJ2-1; perhaps TRBD2 as D (5 bases). This CDR3 spans 10 amino acids. V lost 5 bases and J 15 bases, leaving 14 bases between the germline ends. Germline values: CDR1 DFQATT, CDR2 SNEGSKA (reference sequence). The CDR3 DNA reads as TGCAGTGCTGCCCACCTAGCCCGGTTCTTC. Protein: CSAAHLARFF.

The V gene is TRBV20-1, the J gene TRBJ2-7; possibly TRBD2 for D (7 bases). The CDR3 is 15 residues long. Germline loops: CDR1 DFQATT, CDR2 SNEGSKA (reference sequence). Trimming stripped 3 bases from V and 3 bases from J, with 18 bases between. This CDR3 is CSASGRGGGDYEQYF. CDR3 sequence (DNA): TGCAGTGCTAGTGGAAGGGGAGGGGGTGACTACGAGCAGTACTTC.

This clonotype was found a few times. The chain links TRBV6-5 to TRBJ2-3; no definite D call. With 2 bases removed from V and 4 bases from J, the gap between germline ends came to 10 bases. This CDR3 comprises 14 residues. The germline V gene has CDR1 MNHEY and CDR2 SVGAGI. CDR3 nucleotides: TGTGCCAGCAGTTACGGGCAGGCTCCAGATACGCAGTATTTT. It specifies CASSYGQAPDTQYF.

Ten or more counts support this clonotype. The genes are TRBV4-3 and TRBJ1-1; D remains ambiguous. The V and J ends lost 6 bases and 6 bases respectively, with 17 bases between them. The CDR3 has 14 residues. Germline-derived CDR1 and CDR2 are LGHNA and YSLEER. This CDR3 is CASSPGLGMAEAFF. The CDR3 bases are TGCGCCAGCAGTCCCGGACTGGGGATGGCTGAAGCTTTCTTT.

The CDR3 sequence: CASSPPFAGANVLTF. Written as DNA, the CDR3 is TGTGCCAGCTCACCACCTTTTGCTGGGGCCAACGTCCTGACTTTC. The V gene is TRBV18, the J gene TRBJ2-6; D unclear. Trimming took off 0 bases at V and 2 bases at J, with 5 bases between the two ends. CDR3 size: 15 residues. Per germline, CDR1 KGHSH and CDR2 LQKENI.

This clonotype was detected only a few times. The gene calls are TRBV28 and TRBJ2-6; TRBD2 aligns across 7 bases. The CDR3 covers 17 residues. The V gene end was trimmed by 2 bases and the J gene end by 2 bases; junction bases not matched to a gene: 6. Germline CDR1 is MDHEN and CDR2 is SYDVKM. DNA for the CDR3: TGTGCCAGCAGTTTAGGAGGGAGGGCAGCTGGGGCCAACGTCCTGACTTTC. It is translated as CASSLGGRAAGANVLTF.

The chain joins TRBV13 to TRBJ1-6; possible D gene TRBD1, 5 bases. Germline assignment: CDR1 PRHDT and CDR2 FYEKMQ (reference sequence). The CDR3 covers 13 residues. The V end was cut by 3 bases, the J end by 5 bases, with 5 bases between. The CDR3 here is CASSLTDNSPLHF. CDR3 coding DNA: TGTGCCAGCAGCTTGACAGATAATTCACCCCTCCACTTT.

This clonotype was detected many times. This chain connects TRBV20-1 to TRBJ2-1, with unresolved D. CDR1 DFQATT and CDR2 SNEGSKA come from the germline V gene (reference sequence). Between the trimmed V and J ends, which lost 5 bases and 4 bases, there was a span of 6 bases. The CDR3 runs to 11 residues. The DNA of the CDR3 is TGCAGTGCTCCCGATTACAATGAGCAGTTCTTC. It yields the protein CSAPDYNEQFF.

The V call is TRBV7-2, the J call TRBJ2-3; 8 bases line up with TRBD2. Germline values: CDR1 SGHTA, CDR2 FQGNSA. Germline trimming cut 3 bases from V and 4 bases from J; bases unmatched to any gene: 12. CDR3 size: 17 residues. CDR3 loop: CASSFFPVGTRPDTQYF. The CDR3 nucleotides read TGTGCCAGCAGCTTTTTCCCTGTGGGGACTAGGCCAGATACGCAGTATTTT.

The chain links TRBV12-3 or TRBV12-4 to TRBJ1-4, with 8 bases identical to TRBD1. The CDR3 has 17 amino acids. V lost 2 bases to trimming and J lost 3 bases; unmatched junction nucleotides: 8. This CDR3 is CASSLWQGAGANEKLFF. The CDR3 nucleotides are TGTGCCAGCAGTTTATGGCAGGGGGCAGGGGCTAATGAAAAACTGTTTTTT.

The sample holds a few counts of this clonotype. V usage is TRBV6-2 or TRBV6-3 and J usage is TRBJ1-2; D perhaps matches TRBD1 (5 bases). The CDR3 is 13 residues long. Germline lookup yields CDR1 MNHEY and CDR2 SVGEGT. V lost 0 bases to trimming and J lost 6 bases, with 8 bases between them. CDR3 bases: TGTGCCAGCAGTTACTCGGCAGGGCATGGCTACACCTTC. Its protein is CASSYSAGHGYTF.

This chain links TRBV12-3 or TRBV12-4 with TRBJ2-1; D is possibly TRBD1 or TRBD2 (5 bases each). The CDR3 has 17 amino acids. Trimming removed 1 base from V and 4 bases from J, with 17 bases in between. The CDR3 DNA follows: TGTGCCAGCAGTTTAGTGACGGGGCGAACTCCATACAATGAGCAGTTCTTC. It specifies CASSLVTGRTPYNEQFF.

The chain employs TRBV7-9 and TRBJ1-4; 7 nucleotides line up with TRBD1. Per germline, CDR1 SEHNR and CDR2 FQNEAQ (reference sequence). CDR3 length: 15 residues. V shed 1 base and J 7 bases; nucleotides not matched to a gene: 6. As DNA, the CDR3 is TGTGCCAGCAGCTTAGTAGACAGGGCCTCTGAAAAACTGTTTTTT. This encodes CASSLVDRASEKLFF.

DNA for the CDR3: TGTGCCAGTAGTTCCACCCCGGGGACCGGGGAGCTGTTTTTT. This encodes CASSSTPGTGELFF. The rearrangement uses TRBV19 and TRBJ2-2, with D tentatively TRBD2 (5 bases). The germline V and J ends were trimmed by 5 bases and 5 bases, with 12 bases remaining between them. Germline V gene sequence: CDR1 LNHDA, CDR2 SQIVND (reference sequence). This CDR3 is built from 14 residues. The variable domain in full, with the rest retrieved from reference TRBV19 and TRBJ2-2, is DGGITQSPKYLFRKEGQNVTLSCEQNLNHDAMYWYRQDPGQGLRLIYYSQIVNDFQKGDIAEGYSVSREKKESFPLTVTSAQKNPTAFYLCASSSTPGTGELFFGEGSRLTVL.

The genes are TRBV7-8 and TRBJ2-5; D unclear. Between the trimmed V and J ends, which lost 3 bases and 5 bases, there was a span of 7 bases. This CDR3 spans 12 amino acids. The germline V gene has CDR1 SGHVS and CDR2 FQNEAQ. The CDR3: CASSFAIETQYF. The CDR3 DNA reads TGTGCCAGCAGCTTTGCCATCGAGACCCAGTACTTC.

This clonotype was recorded a few times. The V and J genes are TRBV28 and TRBJ2-1; 7 positions agree with TRBD2. Trimming cost V 3 bases and J 3 bases; bases outside gene matches: 2. This CDR3 region has 14 residues. Germline CDR1 reads MDHEN; CDR2 reads SYDVKM. The CDR3 loop is CASSFREGYNEQFF. CDR3 nucleotide sequence: TGTGCCAGCAGTTTTAGGGAGGGCTACAATGAGCAGTTCTTC.